What follows is one TCR beta chain and its context. Its target is unknown. The data are from a study of CD8+ T cells in alopecia areata. As for the study in general: The protocol delivered tofacitinib for 6 to 18 months, then withdrew it for 6 months. Percent affected scalp area, the SALT score, rated treated patients' severity.

It was cDNA, reverse transcribed from extracted RNA, that served as the sequencing template. Clones were read by immunoSEQ multiplex PCR, and TCRdb kept only the in-frame ones, dropping some. This sample has around 300,000 clones, with about 62% found just once. Study-wide points: On tofacitinib, scalp clonality and expanded CD8+ clones among top 100 fell significantly.

With 0 bases removed from V and 0 bases from J, the gap between germline ends came to 9 bases. The V gene's germline CDR1 is LGHNA and CDR2 YNFKEQ. The CDR3 contains 16 residues. This sample's treatment: oral pan-JAK inhibitor, 5-10 mg twice daily. This receptor was taken from a human donor with alopecia areata. This specimen was CD4+ T cells sorted from blood, taken at week 52, from a patient treated with tofacitinib. The J gene is TRBJ2-1, the V gene TRBV4-2; D not certain. The CDR3 sequence: CASSQEKTSSYNEQFF. DNA of the CDR3: TGTGCCAGCAGCCAAGAGAAAACGAGCTCCTACAATGAGCAGTTCTTC.